This TCR beta chain was recovered during a study of response to subunit inactivated influenza vaccine. The trim removed 7 bases at V and 2 bases at J, leaving 26 bases unmatched. This CDR3 is built from 21 residues. CDR1 is SGHAT, CDR2 FQNNGV, per germline. This clonotype has more than one count but fewer than ten. Antigen specificity is unknown. TCRdb re-called the RT-PCR reads with MiXCR, one entry per CDR3 protein. The sample lists roughly 710,000 distinct CDR3 sequences, around 13% occurring once. General study results and limits: Authors suggested seasonal influenza vaccinations each recruit few new T cells.

The rearrangement joins TRBV11-2 to TRBJ2-3, with 8 bases fitting TRBD2. This specimen consisted of PBMCs from blood, obtained less than 15 days before vaccination. This TCR was sampled from a man aged 45-65 years who received an inactivated influenza vaccine. The CDR3, as DNA: TGTGCCAGCACGCAAGCTTACTTCCGGGGGGGGATAGCGGGACTCACAGATACGCAGTATTTT. Translating it yields CASTQAYFRGGIAGLTDTQYF.